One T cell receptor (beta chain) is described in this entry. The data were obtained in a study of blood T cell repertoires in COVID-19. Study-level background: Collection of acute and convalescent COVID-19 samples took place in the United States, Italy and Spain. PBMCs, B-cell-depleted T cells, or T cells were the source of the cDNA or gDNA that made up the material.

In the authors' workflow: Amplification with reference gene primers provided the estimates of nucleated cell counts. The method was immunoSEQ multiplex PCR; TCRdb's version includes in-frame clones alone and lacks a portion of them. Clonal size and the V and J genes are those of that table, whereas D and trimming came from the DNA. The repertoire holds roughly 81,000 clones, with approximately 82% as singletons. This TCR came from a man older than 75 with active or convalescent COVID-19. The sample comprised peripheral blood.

The CDR3 region is CASSPIEELGGYTF. CDR3 nucleotide sequence: TGTGCCAGCTCACCAATAGAGGAGTTGGGTGGCTACACCTTC. This chain joins TRBV18 and TRBJ1-2; D call uncertain. V lost 2 bases, J lost 7 bases, and 14 bases lay in between. The CDR3 totals 14 residues. Germline CDR1 is KGHSH and CDR2 is LQKENI.